This T cell receptor beta chain derives from a study of shared T cell receptors in the human thymus. Measured with immunoSEQ multiplex PCR; TCRdb has only the in-frame clones, and not every one. The top ten hold 0.008% to 0.011% of the sample, which has some 700,000 clones, around nine tenths seen once. Germline V gene sequence: CDR1 SGHNT, CDR2 YYREEE (reference sequence). The CDR3 extends over 16 amino acids. Trimming removed 3 bases from V and 4 bases from J; junction bases left unmatched: 8. This same sample was also part of a study on human thymus T cells. As reported in that work: Infants, healthy and Finnish, who were having corrective surgery for congenital heart defects served as donors. Thymus tissue for the work was resected from patients undergoing corrective heart surgery. An apparent bias in V and J gene usage was seen in thymic and blood repertoires.

Sequencing was performed on thymocytes. The TCR was taken from a boy under three years old with a congenital heart defect. The chain joins TRBV5-4 to TRBJ2-1; 9 bases are a match to TRBD2. The CDR3 nucleotides read TGTGCCAGCAGCTATGGACTAGCGTTAGATTACAATGAGCAGTTCTTC. Translated: CASSYGLALDYNEQFF.